The 24 T cell receptor beta chains reported below all come from one sample, sequenced in a study of shared clonotypes between healthy human individuals. Method: immunoSEQ multiplex PCR; TCRdb's copy keeps in-frame clones and lacks some. This sample has millions of clones, with over 90% found just once. The specimen was naive CD4+ T cells from PBMCs. The subset: CD45RA+ positively selected. The receptors here all came from a man younger than 35 in good health. Some clones in this sample may be carry-over from other donors' samples.

CDR3: CASSSIAVGNNEQFF. The CDR3 bases are TGTGCCAGCAGCTCCATAGCGGTAGGGAACAATGAGCAGTTCTTC. V is TRBV11-2 and J is TRBJ2-1; weak D call: TRBD2 (6 bases). The CDR3 extends over 15 amino acids. V was pared by 4 bases and J by 5 bases, with 15 bases between. Germline CDR1 and CDR2: SGHAT and FQNNGV.

The rearrangement links TRBV29-1 to TRBJ2-5; no clear D. This CDR3 comprises 12 residues. The germline V gene encodes CDR1 SQVTM and CDR2 ANQGSEA. The V gene lost 7 bases and the J gene lost 5 bases, with 14 bases spanning the gap. Here the CDR3 DNA reads TGCAGCGATATGACGCCCGCCGAGACCCAGTACTTC. Translated: CSDMTPAETQYF.

This clone showed up just a few times. This chain uses TRBV2 with TRBJ1-2, with no clear D. This CDR3 comprises 13 residues. V lost 4 bases, J lost 7 bases, and 13 bases lay in between. CDR1 SNHLY and CDR2 FYNNEI come from the germline V gene. The CDR3 DNA sequence: TGTGCCAGCAGTGTCCAACTGCCCCCTGGCTACACCTTC. This translates into CASSVQLPPGYTF. Based on the CDR3 plus reference TRBV2 and TRBJ1-2, the full variable domain is EPEVTQTPSHQVTQMGQEVILRCVPISNHLYFYWYRQILGQKVEFLVSFYNNEISEKSEIFDDQFSVERPDGSNFTLKIRSTKLEDSAMYFCASSVQLPPGYTFGSGTRLTVV.

This clone was counted between two and nine times. Additional DNA sequences in this sample encode the identical CDR3. CDR3 DNA: TGCGCCAGCAGCTTCGGACAGAACAATGAGCAGTTCTTC. This sequence encodes CASSFGQNNEQFF. The chain employs TRBV5-1 and TRBJ2-1, with D maybe TRBD1 (6 bases). Germline V gene lookup returns CDR1 SGHRS and CDR2 YFSETQ. Trimming took 2 bases from V and 5 from J, leaving 8 bases between them. This CDR3 contains 13 residues.

The chain recombines TRBV30 with TRBJ1-1; 9 bases align to TRBD1. Trimming cost V 2 bases and J 5 bases; bases outside gene matches: 6. The germline V gene has CDR1 GTSNPN and CDR2 SVGIG (reference sequence). The CDR3 is 14 amino acids. CDR3 residues: CAWSRQGVETEAFF. The CDR3, as DNA: TGTGCCTGGAGTAGACAGGGGGTAGAAACTGAAGCTTTCTTT. Filled out from reference TRBV30 and TRBJ1-1, the complete variable domain reads SQTIHQWPATLVQPVGSPLSLECTVEGTSNPNLYWYRQAAGRGLQLLFYSVGIGQISSEVPQNLSASRPQDRQFILSSKKLLLSDSGFYLCAWSRQGVETEAFFGQGTRLTVV.

This chain connects TRBV29-1 to TRBJ2-1; TRBD2 matches 9 bases. Germline CDR1 and CDR2: SQVTM and ANQGSEA. Trimming at V came to 4 bases and at J to 6 bases, leaving 7 bases not matched to a gene. The CDR3 extends over 14 amino acids. This chain's CDR3 is CSVVKREVGNEQFF. The CDR3 region has the DNA TGCAGCGTTGTGAAGCGGGAGGTAGGCAATGAGCAGTTCTTC.

The gene calls are TRBV19 and TRBJ1-3; 8 nucleotides agree with TRBD1. Per the germline V gene, CDR1 is LNHDA and CDR2 is SQIVND (reference sequence). The CDR3 runs 16 residues. V trimming: 5 bases; J trimming: 6 bases; junction bases outside the gene matches: 12. The CDR3 protein is CASSDGQGVTQNTIYF. As DNA, the CDR3 is TGTGCCAGTAGTGACGGACAGGGCGTCACGCAAAACACCATATATTTT. Combining the CDR3 with reference TRBV19 and TRBJ1-3 gives the whole variable domain DGGITQSPKYLFRKEGQNVTLSCEQNLNHDAMYWYRQDPGQGLRLIYYSQIVNDFQKGDIAEGYSVSREKKESFPLTVTSAQKNPTAFYLCASSDGQGVTQNTIYFGEGSWLTVV.

The chain is built from TRBV6-1 and TRBJ2-1; maybe TRBD2 (6 bases). The CDR3 is made up of 15 amino acids. Germline CDR1 MNHNS, CDR2 SASEGT. Between the trimmed V and J ends, which lost 9 bases and 3 bases, there was a span of 18 bases. Here the CDR3 DNA reads TGTGCCAGTAATCTCCTCGGGACTTACTACAATGAGCAGTTCTTC. Amino acids: CASNLLGTYYNEQFF.

This sequence joins TRBV5-3 and TRBJ2-3; TRBD2 matches at 9 bases. TRBV5-3 qualifies as an ORF whose function is uncertain. CDR3 length: 15 amino acids. After removal of 1 base from V and 6 bases from J, the junction contained 6 bases not matched to a gene. CDR3 nucleotide sequence: TGTGCCAGAAGCTTGCGGCTAGCGGGATCTGATACGCAGTATTTT. It is translated as CARSLRLAGSDTQYF.

This clone has more than one count but fewer than ten. The gene calls are TRBV5-1 and TRBJ2-7, with a weak D call TRBD1 (5 bases). The CDR3 has 14 residues. Germline V lookup: CDR1 SGHRS, CDR2 YFSETQ. Trimming took off 2 bases at V and 0 bases at J, with 9 bases between the two ends. The CDR3 DNA sequence: TGCGCCAGCAGCTTCAGGGTGAACTCCTACGAGCAGTACTTC. Translated: CASSFRVNSYEQYF.

The chain recombines TRBV6-1 with TRBJ2-7; D uncertain. The V gene's germline CDR1 is MNHNS and CDR2 SASEGT. This CDR3 has 13 residues. Trimming pared 2 bases from V and 2 bases from J, leaving 7 bases between. The chain's CDR3 is CASSELATYEQYF. The CDR3 DNA reads TGTGCCAGCAGTGAATTGGCCACCTACGAGCAGTACTTC.

The J gene is TRBJ2-2, the V gene TRBV12-5; D is perhaps TRBD2 (5 bases). Trimming took 6 bases from V and 2 from J, leaving 10 bases between them. Germline V gene sequence: CDR1 LGHNT, CDR2 FRNRAP. The CDR3 has 14 amino acids. CDR3 sequence (DNA): TGTGCTAGTGGCCCCGGACTCAACACCGGGGAGCTGTTTTTT. This codes for CASGPGLNTGELFF.

The chain combines TRBV7-3 with TRBJ2-3; D is tentatively TRBD1 or TRBD2 (5 bases each). V gave up 5 bases and J gave up 0 bases, with 9 bases separating them. Germline V gives CDR1 SGHTA, CDR2 FQGTGA. This CDR3 is built from 14 residues. The CDR3 is CASSRGLSTDTQYF. The CDR3 DNA sequence: TGTGCCAGCAGCCGGGGCCTGAGCACAGATACGCAGTATTTT.

The CDR3 DNA reads TGTGCCAGCAGTTACGTAGGACTAGCGGGACGGGAGACCCAGTACTTC. Amino acids: CASSYVGLAGRETQYF. The chain recombines TRBV6-5 with TRBJ2-5, with 12 positions matching TRBD2. This CDR3 is 16 amino acids long. CDR1 and CDR2 (germline): MNHEY, SVGAGI. The trim removed 2 bases at V and 5 bases at J, leaving 6 bases unmatched.

As for this clone: An end of the junction does not agree with germline; a read error may underlie this. The chain uses TRBV28 and TRBJ1-2; the D gene is possibly TRBD1 (6 bases). The CDR3 extends over 15 amino acids. Germline V CDR1 and CDR2: MDHEN, SYDVKM. CDR3 nucleotides: TGTGCCAGCAGACTCCTTGGACAGTTTAACGATGGCTACACCTTC. It is translated as CASRLLGQFNDGYTF.

This chain joins TRBV18 and TRBJ1-2, with D tentatively TRBD1 (5 bases). The germline V and J ends were trimmed by 4 bases and 8 bases, with 20 bases remaining between them. Germline V gives CDR1 KGHSH, CDR2 LQKENI. The CDR3 has 15 amino acids. CDR3 in amino acids: CASSQQTDRRLGYTF. The CDR3 nucleotides are TGTGCCAGCTCACAACAGACAGACCGCCGGCTGGGCTACACCTTC.

J is TRBJ1-2 and V is TRBV7-8, with D perhaps TRBD1 (6 bases). CDR3 length: 17 residues. Germline V gene sequence: CDR1 SGHVS, CDR2 FQNEAQ. V gave up 1 base and J gave up 4 bases, with 19 bases separating them. Written as DNA, the CDR3 is TGTGCCAGCAGCTTAGAGTTCGCAGGGGCGAACTCCTATGGCTACACCTTC. Amino acid sequence: CASSLEFAGANSYGYTF.

Remarks on this clone: This CDR3 is also generated by other DNA sequences in the sample. The chain joins TRBV6-6 to TRBJ1-5; D is ambiguous. This CDR3 comprises 12 residues. CDR1 and CDR2 from the germline V gene are MNHNY and SVGAGI (reference sequence). Deletions cut 8 bases from V and 1 base from J, with 6 bases between. CDR3 sequence reads: CASSFSNQPQHF. CDR3 DNA sequence: TGTGCCAGCTCTTTCAGCAATCAGCCCCAGCATTTT.

The gene calls are TRBV30 and TRBJ1-1, with D perhaps TRBD1 (5 bases). The CDR3 length is 12 residues. CDR1 is GTSNPN and CDR2 is SVGIG in the germline V gene (reference sequence). Trimming stripped 0 bases from V and 6 bases from J, with 8 bases between. The CDR3 DNA is TGTGCCTGGAGTGTACCGGGGGCTGAAGCTTTCTTT. It codes for CAWSVPGAEAFF.

The chain combines TRBV28 with TRBJ2-3, with D possibly TRBD2 on 6 matching bases. This CDR3 is 15 amino acids long. The V and J ends lost 5 bases and 8 bases respectively, with 20 bases between them. The germline V gene encodes CDR1 MDHEN and CDR2 SYDVKM. The CDR3 reads CASSQAGTLLATQYF. The DNA for the CDR3 is TGTGCCAGCAGTCAAGCAGGGACCTTACTAGCTACGCAGTATTTT.

The chain carries TRBV10-3 and TRBJ2-5; D is perhaps TRBD1 (5 bases). The CDR3 sequence is 16 residues long. V shed 6 bases and J shed 4 bases, with 21 bases lying between them. The V gene's germline CDR1 is ENHRY and CDR2 SYGVKD. The CDR3 DNA is TGTGCCATCAGCCAGTCATTCGTCCAGGGTGGAGAGACCCAGTACTTC. Its translation is CAISQSFVQGGETQYF.

The chain couples TRBV18 to TRBJ2-5; maybe TRBD1 (5 bases). Germline CDR1 reads KGHSH; CDR2 reads LQKENI. The CDR3 is 15 amino acids. Trimming removed 2 bases from V and 2 bases from J, with 12 bases in between. The CDR3 DNA follows: TGTGCCAGCTCACCATCCCCAGGGTTACAAGAGACCCAGTACTTC. It specifies CASSPSPGLQETQYF. The full variable domain, rest sourced from reference TRBV18 and TRBJ2-5, is NAGVMQNPRHLVRRRGQEARLRCSPMKGHSHVYWYRQLPEEGLKFMVYLQKENIIDESGMPKERFSAEFPKEGPSILRIQQVVRGDSAAYFCASSPSPGLQETQYFGPGTRLLVL.

V is TRBV5-5 and J is TRBJ2-1; D gene uncertain. This CDR3 is 16 amino acids long. Germline assignment: CDR1 SGHKS and CDR2 YYEKEE (reference sequence). V lost 0 bases and J 8 bases, leaving 18 bases between the germline ends. The CDR3 spells CASSLAFGNRYDEQFF. CDR3 bases: TGTGCCAGCAGCTTGGCCTTCGGTAACAGATATGATGAGCAGTTCTTC.

The chain joins TRBV10-2 to TRBJ2-3; D is undetermined. The CDR3 is 11 amino acids. V was trimmed by 7 bases and J by 3 bases, leaving 5 bases between them. The germline CDR1 and CDR2 sequences are WSHSY and SAAADI. CDR3 loop: CASTLTDTQYF. As DNA, the CDR3 is TGCGCCAGCACCCTAACAGATACGCAGTATTTT.